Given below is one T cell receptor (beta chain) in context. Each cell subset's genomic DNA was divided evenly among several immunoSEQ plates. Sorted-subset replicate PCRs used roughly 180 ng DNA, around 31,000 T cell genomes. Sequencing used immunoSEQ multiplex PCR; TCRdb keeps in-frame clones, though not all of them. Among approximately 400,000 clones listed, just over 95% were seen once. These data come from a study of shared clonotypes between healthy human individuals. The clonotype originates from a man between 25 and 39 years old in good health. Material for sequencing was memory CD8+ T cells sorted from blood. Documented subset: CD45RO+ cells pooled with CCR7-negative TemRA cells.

The CDR3 DNA reads TGTGCCAGTAGCTTTGGGATATCCGGGGCCAACGTCCTGACTTTC. Protein sequence: CASSFGISGANVLTF. The chain links TRBV19 to TRBJ2-6; no clear D. The V end lost 6 bases, the J end lost 4 bases, and 13 bases lay between the germline ends. Germline loops: CDR1 LNHDA, CDR2 SQIVND (reference sequence). The CDR3 sequence is 15 residues long.